Following are 30 T cell receptor beta chains from one sample sequenced in a study of identical twins. TCRdb recomputed calls from the 5' RACE reads with MiXCR, one row per CDR3 protein. This sample yields under 800,000 distinct CDR3 sequences, of which about 20% are seen a single time; around 4.5% belongs to the top ten. The data also belong to a second study, concerning T cells expressing NK-cell markers.

Sequenced sample: PBMCs. The receptors originated from a woman between 18 and 29 years old in good health.

This clonotype was seen more than once but under ten times. The chain links TRBV12-3 or TRBV12-4 to TRBJ2-1; unclear D gene. Between the trimmed V and J ends, which lost 5 bases and 3 bases, there was a span of 17 bases. The CDR3 runs 16 residues. CDR3 sequence (DNA): TGTGCCAGCAGTCCTGCCGTCGCACTCTACTACAATGAGCAGTTCTTC. The encoded protein is CASSPAVALYYNEQFF.

The chain combines TRBV5-1 with TRBJ2-3, with a weak D call TRBD2 (5 bases). This CDR3 comprises 15 residues. Germline assignment: CDR1 SGHRS and CDR2 YFSETQ. Trimming removed 4 bases at V and 6 bases at J, with 18 bases between. CDR3 sequence reads: CASSPSSPNLDTQYF. In DNA, the CDR3 is TGCGCCAGCAGCCCCTCTAGCCCTAACTTGGATACGCAGTATTTT. Combining the CDR3 with reference TRBV5-1 and TRBJ2-3 gives the whole variable domain KAGVTQTPRYLIKTRGQQVTLSCSPISGHRSVSWYQQTPGQGLQFLFEYFSETQRNKGNFPGRFSGRQFSNSRSEMNVSTLELGDSALYLCASSPSSPNLDTQYFGPGTRLTVL.

This clonotype was observed a handful of times. The V call is TRBV5-1, the J call TRBJ2-7; the match to TRBD2 covers 9 bases. The CDR3 contains 15 residues. CDR1 and CDR2 from the germline V gene are SGHRS and YFSETQ. V trimming: 1 base; J trimming: 3 bases; junction bases outside the gene matches: 5. CDR3 sequence: CASSLQAGGLYEQYF. For the CDR3, the DNA is TGCGCCAGCAGCTTGCAAGCGGGAGGTCTCTACGAGCAGTACTTC. The entire variable domain, with the rest obtained from reference TRBV5-1 and TRBJ2-7, is as follows: KAGVTQTPRYLIKTRGQQVTLSCSPISGHRSVSWYQQTPGQGLQFLFEYFSETQRNKGNFPGRFSGRQFSNSRSEMNVSTLELGDSALYLCASSLQAGGLYEQYFGPGTRLTVT.

The V gene is TRBV29-1, the J gene TRBJ2-5; D is uncertain. Germline V lookup: CDR1 SQVTM, CDR2 ANQGSEA. V lost 5 bases and J 4 bases, leaving 5 bases between the germline ends. The CDR3 totals 10 residues. The CDR3: CSVSLETQYF. In nucleotides, the CDR3 is TGCAGCGTTTCGTTAGAGACCCAGTACTTC. The whole variable domain, filled in from reference TRBV29-1 and TRBJ2-5, reads SAVISQKPSRDICQRGTSLTIQCQVDSQVTMMFWYRQQPGQSLTLIATANQGSEATYESGFVIDKFPISRPNLTFSTLTVSNMSPEDSSIYLCSVSLETQYFGPGTRLLVL.

The genes are TRBV7-2 and TRBJ2-3, with 9 positions matching TRBD1. CDR1 is SGHTA, CDR2 FQGNSA, per germline. The CDR3 spans 13 residues. With 4 bases clipped from V and 9 bases from J, the junction kept 5 bases outside the gene matches. The CDR3 spells CASSSDRGRTQYF. In DNA, the CDR3 is TGTGCCAGCAGCTCCGACAGGGGGAGAACGCAGTATTTT.

The sample holds a few counts of this clonotype. The V gene is TRBV12-3 or TRBV12-4, the J gene TRBJ1-2, with D perhaps TRBD1 (5 bases). There are 12 residues in the CDR3. V lost 5 bases, J lost 7 bases, and 11 bases lay in between. The CDR3 loop is CASSPGDFGYTF. In nucleotides, the CDR3 is TGTGCCAGCAGTCCCGGGGACTTTGGCTACACCTTC.

The gene calls are TRBV20-1 and TRBJ2-1, with D hard to call. The CDR3 loop spans 13 amino acids. Germline values: CDR1 DFQATT, CDR2 SNEGSKA (reference sequence). V gave up 3 bases and J gave up 6 bases, with 12 bases separating them. CDR3 coding DNA: TGCAGTGCTAGGTCCTTTTTAATCAATGAGCAGTTCTTC. Translated, it gives CSARSFLINEQFF.

Comments on this clonotype: A clone one base away is much larger, so this may be a read error. V is TRBV29-1 and J is TRBJ1-2; TRBD1 agrees at 9 bases. The CDR3 extends over 12 amino acids. Germline V CDR1 and CDR2: SQVTM, ANQGSEA. The CDR3 reads CSVDTGGYGFTF. Here the CDR3 DNA reads TGCAGCGTGGATACAGGGGGCTATGGCTTCACCTTC.

The V and J genes are TRBV21-1 and TRBJ2-7. TRBV21-1 represents a pseudogene. This CDR3 spans 16 amino acids. CDR3 in amino acids: CASSKGSVRVPYEQYF. The CDR3 DNA is TGTGCCAGCAGCAAGGGGTCGGTACGGGTGCCTTACGAGCAGTACTTC.

The genes are TRBV12-3 or TRBV12-4 and TRBJ2-5; possibly TRBD2 for D (6 bases). The V end lost 6 bases, the J end lost 7 bases, and 24 bases lay between the germline ends. This CDR3 comprises 16 residues. The CDR3 DNA sequence: TGTGCCAGCAGCCCGCCGGAGGGAGATAGCAGATGGACCCAGTACTTC. Protein: CASSPPEGDSRWTQYF.

The rearrangement joins TRBV29-1 to TRBJ2-3, with TRBD1 matching 9 bases. The germline V gene has CDR1 SQVTM and CDR2 ANQGSEA. The CDR3 runs to 14 residues. V lost 7 bases and J lost 4; bases outside the gene matches: 9. In DNA form, the CDR3 reads TGCAGCGGCGGGACAGGGAAGGGAGCAGATACGCAGTATTTT. Translating gives CSGGTGKGADTQYF.

This clonotype came up many times. This rearrangement joins TRBV4-3 to TRBJ2-4, with 11 bases that match TRBD1. With V trimmed by 0 bases and J by 1 base, 5 bases remained unmatched. This CDR3 is 18 amino acids long. CDR1 and CDR2 from the germline V gene are LGHNA and YSLEER. This CDR3 reads CASSQEVDRGLAKNIQYF. Written as DNA, the CDR3 is TGCGCCAGCAGCCAAGAGGTGGACAGGGGGCTCGCCAAAAACATTCAGTACTTC.

This clonotype was seen repeatedly, ten times or more. J is TRBJ2-1 and V is TRBV7-9; 11 bases align to TRBD2. The CDR3 sequence is 15 residues long. The germline V gene encodes CDR1 SEHNR and CDR2 FQNEAQ (reference sequence). Unmatched junction bases numbered 5, after V lost 5 bases and J lost 5 bases. The CDR3 sequence: CASSPGTSGNNEQFF. CDR3 nucleotide sequence: TGTGCCAGCAGCCCCGGGACTAGCGGAAACAATGAGCAGTTCTTC.

This chain links TRBV14 with TRBJ2-1; tentatively, D is TRBD1 (6 bases). V dropped 3 bases and J dropped 6 bases, with 18 bases sitting between them. The CDR3 length is 16 residues. Germline CDR1 is SGHDN and CDR2 is FVKESK. The CDR3 sequence: CASSHQGYTPRNEQFF. The DNA for the CDR3 is TGTGCCAGCAGCCATCAGGGGTATACCCCGCGCAATGAGCAGTTCTTC.

The chain carries TRBV5-1 and TRBJ2-7, with 7 positions matching TRBD2. Germline values: CDR1 SGHRS, CDR2 YFSETQ. The length of the CDR3 is 13 residues. Unmatched junction bases numbered 6, after V lost 7 bases and J lost 2 bases. CDR3 coding DNA: TGCGCCAGCCGACCGGCGGGGGCCTACGAGCAGTACTTC. It translates to CASRPAGAYEQYF.

The chain joins TRBV20-1 to TRBJ2-7, with 13 bases that match TRBD2. Germline assignment: CDR1 DFQATT and CDR2 SNEGSKA (reference sequence). The CDR3 is 15 amino acids. With V trimmed by 6 bases and J by 2 bases, 7 bases remained unmatched. CDR3 amino acids: CSATETSGGPYEQYF. The CDR3 DNA follows: TGCAGTGCCACCGAGACTAGCGGGGGGCCCTACGAGCAGTACTTC.

This clonotype has a count of ten or more. J is TRBJ2-6 and V is TRBV9, with D perhaps TRBD1 or TRBD2 (5 bases each). The CDR3 totals 13 residues. Trimming removed 2 bases from V and 9 bases from J, with 9 bases in between. CDR1 and CDR2 from the germline V gene are SGDLS and YYNGEE. The CDR3 nucleotides are TGTGCCAGCAGCGTCGGGGCCCTCAACGTCCTGACTTTC. Its protein product is CASSVGALNVLTF.

This clonotype turned up a few times. The V gene is TRBV5-6, the J gene TRBJ2-3; TRBD2 matches 7 bases. The CDR3 runs 16 residues. V lost 3 bases, J lost 4 bases, and 11 bases stayed unmatched. Germline V gene data show CDR1 as SGHDT and CDR2 as YYEEEE. CDR3 amino acids: CASSSPTGAGADTQYF. CDR3 sequence (DNA): TGTGCCAGCAGCTCCCCCACCGGGGCGGGAGCAGATACGCAGTATTTT.

This clonotype was counted a few times. The rearrangement uses TRBV20-1 and TRBJ2-2; 8 positions match TRBD2. CDR1 DFQATT and CDR2 SNEGSKA come from the germline V gene (reference sequence). The V segment lost 4 bases and the J segment 4 bases; nucleotides outside the gene matches: 5. CDR3 length equals 14 residues. The CDR3 DNA reads TGCAGTGCTACAAGCGGGAGTGGCACCGGGGAGCTGTTTTTT. Protein sequence: CSATSGSGTGELFF.

The genes are TRBV4-3 and TRBJ2-5; D is perhaps TRBD2 (5 bases). The CDR3 loop spans 13 amino acids. The V gene's germline CDR1 is LGHNA and CDR2 YSLEER. V was clipped by 3 bases and J by 4 bases, with 9 bases between them. The CDR3, as DNA: TGCGCCAGCAGCCACCAGGCGGGAGAGACCCAGTACTTC. Translated, it gives CASSHQAGETQYF.

V is TRBV7-3 and J is TRBJ2-7; D is ambiguous. Looked up from germline, CDR1 is SGHTA and CDR2 is FQGTGA. The V gene lost 4 bases and the J gene lost 2 bases, with 12 bases spanning the gap. The CDR3 spans 14 residues. This CDR3 reads CASSSLSFPYEQYF. DNA of the CDR3: TGTGCCAGCAGCTCCTTATCATTCCCCTACGAGCAGTACTTC.

The chain joins TRBV5-1 to TRBJ2-1; D remains unclear. CDR1 SGHRS and CDR2 YFSETQ come from the germline V gene. V gave up 4 bases and J gave up 10 bases, with 15 bases separating them. The CDR3 consists of 13 residues. The CDR3 DNA sequence: TGCGCCAGCAGCCTTTTCCGGGTGGAGGAGCAGTTCTTC. It codes for CASSLFRVEEQFF.

This clonotype was picked up a small number of times. The chain couples TRBV4-3 to TRBJ2-1, with TRBD2 matching 7 bases. Germline V lookup: CDR1 LGHNA, CDR2 YSLEER. There are 14 residues in the CDR3. V trimming: 4 bases; J trimming: 5 bases; junction bases outside the gene matches: 5. CDR3 coding DNA: TGCGCCAGCAGCCCGGTGGCGGGAGACAATGAGCAGTTCTTC. Protein sequence: CASSPVAGDNEQFF.

The chain carries TRBV4-3 and TRBJ2-7; 7 nucleotides match TRBD1. With V trimmed by 0 bases and J by 7 bases, 9 bases remained unmatched. The CDR3 runs 15 residues. Germline CDR1 reads LGHNA; CDR2 reads YSLEER. Written as DNA, the CDR3 is TGCGCCAGCAGCCAAGATGAGACAGGGTTAGAGGAGCAGTACTTC. Translated: CASSQDETGLEEQYF.

This chain joins TRBV20-1 and TRBJ1-5, with D tentatively TRBD1 (5 bases). The V gene's germline CDR1 is DFQATT and CDR2 SNEGSKA (reference sequence). Trimming cost V 0 bases and J 3 bases, with 9 bases left between them. The CDR3 spans 14 residues. CDR3 loop: CSARDGGANQPQHF. The CDR3 DNA reads TGCAGTGCTAGAGATGGAGGGGCCAATCAGCCCCAGCATTTT.

The rearrangement uses TRBV29-1 and TRBJ1-2; D is ambiguous. This CDR3 spans 9 amino acids. The V and J ends lost 6 bases and 6 bases respectively, with 5 bases between them. CDR1 and CDR2 from the germline V gene are SQVTM and ANQGSEA. The CDR3 coding sequence is TGCAGCGTCGAGGATGGCTACACCTTC. The encoded protein is CSVEDGYTF. Looking up the rest from reference TRBV29-1 and TRBJ1-2 gives the full variable domain: SAVISQKPSRDICQRGTSLTIQCQVDSQVTMMFWYRQQPGQSLTLIATANQGSEATYESGFVIDKFPISRPNLTFSTLTVSNMSPEDSSIYLCSVEDGYTFGSGTRLTVV.

The chain links TRBV6-5 to TRBJ2-7, with D perhaps TRBD1 or TRBD2 (5 bases each). CDR1 MNHEY and CDR2 SVGAGI come from the germline V gene. V was pared by 4 bases and J by 3 bases, with 13 bases between. The CDR3 contains 14 residues. The CDR3 here is CASSWGGQGYEQYF. DNA of the CDR3: TGTGCCAGCAGTTGGGGCGGGCAAGGCTACGAGCAGTACTTC.

This clonotype was detected only a few times. The V and J genes are TRBV12-3 or TRBV12-4 and TRBJ1-2; D is perhaps TRBD1 (5 bases). This CDR3 comprises 15 residues. V shed 1 base and J shed 1 base, with 10 bases lying between them. CDR3 sequence (DNA): TGTGCCAGCAGTTTAGGGGGGGGGTTTAACTATGGCTACACCTTC. Its translation: CASSLGGGFNYGYTF.

This clonotype was detected only a few times. This chain connects TRBV25-1 to TRBJ2-4; TRBD1 matches at 8 bases. J was trimmed by 16 bases and V by 8 bases; bases with no gene match: 10. This CDR3 spans 11 amino acids. CDR1 and CDR2 (germline): MGHDK, SYGVNS. CDR3 bases: TGTGCCAGCGAAGCAGGGGGCGGTCAATACTTC. This gives the protein CASEAGGGQYF.

This clonotype was seen many times. J is TRBJ2-3 and V is TRBV5-1, with 16 positions matching TRBD2. The CDR3 runs to 19 residues. Germline V gene lookup returns CDR1 SGHRS and CDR2 YFSETQ. The V and J ends lost 4 bases and 4 bases, in that order; junction bases with no gene match: 12. CDR3 DNA: TGCGCCAGCAGCCCAGGGACTAGCGGGGGGGCAATTCTCGCAGATACGCAGTATTTT. Protein sequence: CASSPGTSGGAILADTQYF.